One sample yielded the 18 T cell receptor beta chains listed below, sequenced in a study of cytomegalovirus exposure and HLA in healthy donors (dated by TCRdb to 2015 to 2018). Library creation used the immunoSEQ multiplex PCR assay. A mixture of 60 forward primers for TCR Vbeta segments and 13 reverse primers for TCR Jbeta segments was used in the multiplex PCR. TCRdb limited this immuneACCESS table to in-frame rearrangements with V and J called. A share of clones is missing; checked studies link under half to unresolved V genes, and the rest is unexplained. The table for this sample lists roughly 95,000 clones; roughly four fifths of them were counted only once. The ten largest clones capture roughly 3.5% of the sample. Input material: PBMCs. These receptors were obtained from a young man in good health and CMV-seropositive.

The V call is TRBV9, the J call TRBJ2-5; 14 nucleotides align to TRBD2. Germline V gene data show CDR1 as SGDLS and CDR2 as YYNGEE. This CDR3 is built from 18 residues. The J segment lost 4 bases and the V segment lost 4 bases, leaving 12 bases of the junction unmatched. The CDR3 DNA reads as TGTGCCAGCAGCCCACACCACGGGACTAGCGGGAGACTAGAGACCCAGTACTTC. Translation: CASSPHHGTSGRLETQYF.

This clone appeared a single time. The chain has TRBV15 and TRBJ2-7; 8 positions agree with TRBD1. Germline V gene data show CDR1 as LNHNV and CDR2 as YYDKDF (reference sequence). Trimming cost V 9 bases and J 3 bases; bases outside gene matches: 7. The CDR3 runs 13 residues. The CDR3: CATDRALSYEQYF. The CDR3 DNA reads as TGTGCCACGGACAGGGCATTGAGCTACGAGCAGTACTTC. Full variable domain (remainder filled in from reference TRBV15 and TRBJ2-7): DAMVIQNPRYQVTQFGKPVTLSCSQTLNHNVMYWYQQKSSQAPKLLFHYYDKDFNNEADTPDNFQSRRPNTSFCFLDIRSPGLGDTAMYLCATDRALSYEQYFGPGTRLTVT.

The gene calls are TRBV11-3 and TRBJ2-6; 9 bases are shared with TRBD1. The CDR3 has 15 amino acids. Germline V gene sequence: CDR1 SGHNT, CDR2 YENEEA. Germline trimming cut 4 bases from V and 4 bases from J; bases unmatched to any gene: 2. Written as DNA, the CDR3 is TGTGCCAGCAGCTCCGGGACAGGGGGGGCCAACGTCCTGACTTTC. This codes for CASSSGTGGANVLTF.

This chain connects TRBV5-1 to TRBJ1-2; D gene uncertain. The CDR3 contains 14 residues. Germline V gene data show CDR1 as SGHRS and CDR2 as YFSETQ. The V end lost 0 bases, the J end lost 7 bases, and 13 bases lay between the germline ends. CDR3 amino acids: CASSLESGIAGYTF. The DNA for the CDR3 is TGCGCCAGCAGCTTGGAATCGGGTATTGCTGGCTACACCTTC.

The chain uses TRBV5-4 and TRBJ2-7; weak D call: TRBD1 (5 bases). Germline CDR1 and CDR2: SGHNT and YYREEE (reference sequence). The CDR3 is made up of 14 amino acids. Deletions cut 2 bases from V and 2 bases from J, with 11 bases between. CDR3 protein: CASSFTGATYEQYF. In DNA form, the CDR3 reads TGTGCCAGCAGCTTCACAGGTGCCACCTACGAGCAGTACTTC.

This chain uses TRBV5-1 with TRBJ1-1; 10 nucleotides match TRBD1. The CDR3 length is 15 residues. With 3 bases clipped from V and 4 bases from J, the junction kept 6 bases outside the gene matches. Germline CDR1 is SGHRS and CDR2 is YFSETQ. Written as DNA, the CDR3 is TGCGCCAGCAGCTGGAGGACAGGGGGGACCACTGAAGCTTTCTTT. Its protein is CASSWRTGGTTEAFF.

This chain connects TRBV23-1 to TRBJ2-5; maybe TRBD1 (6 bases). The J call may be incorrect, as the DNA end agrees better with TRBJ2-7. TRBV23-1 carries the ORF label, with uncertain function. The length of the CDR3 is 13 residues. CDR3: CASSQEGDYEQYF. The CDR3 bases are TGCGCCAGCAGTCAAGAGGGGGACTACGAGCAGTACTTC.

The chain recombines TRBV5-1 with TRBJ1-1, with D tentatively TRBD1 (5 bases). Per germline, CDR1 SGHRS and CDR2 YFSETQ. V lost 4 bases, J lost 1 base, and 11 bases lay in between. The CDR3 sequence is 14 residues long. Written as DNA, the CDR3 is TGCGCCAGCAGCCCGGACACGTCGAACACTGAAGCTTTCTTT. Protein sequence: CASSPDTSNTEAFF.

This clone was recorded once. Its ends do not fully match the called genes, so a read error is possible. V usage is TRBV11-3 and J usage is TRBJ2-2, with 8 bases fitting TRBD2. Germline V lookup: CDR1 SGHNT, CDR2 YENEEA. The CDR3 has 16 residues. CDR3 in amino acids: CASSGGTRGNAGELFF. CDR3 sequence (DNA): TGTGCCAGCAGCGGGGGGACTAGAGGGAACGCCGGGGAGCTGTTTTTT. Variable domain in full (rest from reference TRBV11-3 and TRBJ2-2): EAGVVQSPRYKIIEKKQPVAFWCNPISGHNTLYWYLQNLGQGPELLIRYENEEAVDDSQLPKDRFSAERLKGVDSTLKIQPAELGDSAVYLCASSGGTRGNAGELFFGEGSRLTVL.

This sequence joins TRBV6-4 and TRBJ2-3; D perhaps matches TRBD2 (5 bases). Per the germline V gene, CDR1 is MRHNA and CDR2 is SNTAGT. V was shortened by 6 bases and J by 0 bases, with 10 bases between the two germline ends. This CDR3 region has 14 residues. CDR3 in amino acids: CASSLSSSTDTQYF. The CDR3 DNA reads TGTGCCAGCAGCTTATCTAGCAGCACAGATACGCAGTATTTT.

The rearrangement uses TRBV27 and TRBJ2-7; 10 nucleotides match TRBD1. The CDR3 loop spans 16 amino acids. With V trimmed by 5 bases and J by 6 bases, 13 bases remained unmatched. Germline assignment: CDR1 MNHEY and CDR2 SMNVEV (reference sequence). DNA for the CDR3: TGTGCCAGCAGTCCCCGGGACAGGGGCTCGTTCGGCGAGCAGTACTTC. Translated, it gives CASSPRDRGSFGEQYF.

The V call is TRBV14, the J call TRBJ2-5, with 8 bases matching TRBD2. This CDR3 is built from 15 residues. With 0 bases clipped from V and 4 bases from J, the junction kept 4 bases outside the gene matches. CDR1 and CDR2 from the germline V gene are SGHDN and FVKESK. The CDR3, as DNA: TGTGCCAGCAGCCAAGATGACGGGAGGGGAGAGACCCAGTACTTC. As protein: CASSQDDGRGETQYF.

This clone was seen a few times. V usage is TRBV5-8 and J usage is TRBJ1-5; a possible D gene is TRBD1 (6 bases). V gave up 3 bases and J gave up 10 bases, with 11 bases separating them. The CDR3 runs 12 residues. Germline lookup yields CDR1 SGHTS and CDR2 YDEGEE. CDR3 residues: CASSSQGKPQHF. The CDR3, as DNA: TGTGCCAGCAGCTCGCAGGGGAAACCCCAGCATTTT. The full variable domain, completed using reference TRBV5-8 and TRBJ1-5, is EAGVTQSPTHLIKTRGQQATLRCSPISGHTSVYWYQQALGLGLQFLLWYDEGEERNRGNFPPRFSGRQFPNYSSELNVNALELEDSALYLCASSSQGKPQHFGDGTRLSIL.

The CDR3 loop reads CASSYANRVGADTQYF. CDR3 sequence (DNA): TGTGCCAGCAGTTACGCGAACAGGGTAGGGGCAGATACGCAGTATTTT. The chain links TRBV6-5 to TRBJ2-3, with D possibly being TRBD1 (6 bases). V dropped 2 bases and J dropped 4 bases, with 16 bases sitting between them. The CDR3 runs 16 residues. The germline V gene encodes CDR1 MNHEY and CDR2 SVGAGI.

CDR3 residues: CASSLWGGSGYEQYF. In DNA, the CDR3 is TGCGCCAGCAGCTTGTGGGGGGGCTCGGGATACGAGCAGTACTTC. The V call is TRBV5-1, the J call TRBJ2-7, with a possible D match to TRBD2 (7 bases). Germline V CDR1 and CDR2: SGHRS, YFSETQ. CDR3 length: 15 amino acids. V was clipped by 1 base and J by 4 bases, with 15 bases between them.

The chain couples TRBV6-5 to TRBJ2-7; TRBD1 matches at 8 bases. The length of the CDR3 is 13 residues. CDR1 and CDR2 (germline): MNHEY, SVGAGI. V was pared by 6 bases and J by 4 bases, with 5 bases of the junction left unmatched. The DNA for the CDR3 is TGTGCCAGCAGCGGACAGGGCTCGTACGAGCAGTACTTC. This translates into CASSGQGSYEQYF.

The J gene is TRBJ1-1, the V gene TRBV20-1; D is unresolved. In germline, CDR1 is DFQATT, CDR2 SNEGSKA (reference sequence). Trimming left V 3 bases short and J 7 bases short, with 6 bases between. This CDR3 has 10 residues. As DNA, the CDR3 is TGCAGTGCTAGGCAGTTTGAAGCTTTCTTT. Its protein is CSARQFEAFF.

The DNA of the CDR3 is TGTGCCAGCAGCTCCGTTAATGAAAAACTGTTTTTT. Protein product: CASSSVNEKLFF. J is TRBJ1-4 and V is TRBV6-5; the D is unclear. V was shortened by 6 bases and J by 4 bases, with 6 bases between the two germline ends. Germline V gene sequence: CDR1 MNHEY, CDR2 SVGAGI. This CDR3 spans 12 amino acids.